This T cell receptor (beta chain) was sequenced for a study of regulatory T cells in long-lasting Graves disease. This CDR3 region has 15 residues. Germline loops: CDR1 SGHVS, CDR2 FNYEAQ. V was pared by 5 bases and J by 4 bases, with 17 bases between. Documented time point: persistent/refractory GD, antithyroid drugs over 5 years with positive TRAb. With RNA extracted from PBMCs as input, the TCR library was made. Patients all came to the study from an endocrinology department in Xi'an, China. Through Arm-PCR of CDR3 regions and iRepertoire HTBI primers, TCR beta libraries were built. TCRdb processed the multiplex PCR reads anew with MiXCR; each CDR3 protein has one entry. The data contain hundreds of thousands of distinct CDR3 sequences, around 30% of them seen just once; the ten biggest clones take up 42%. Study conclusions and caveats: Accuracy might have suffered from few samples. TRBV28, TRBJ1-2 and TRBJ2-5 were segments that persistent disease favored. Persistent patients shared more public clonotypes (over 2,500) than new patients (more than 900).

With regard to this clonotype: Its antigen remains unidentified.

The clonotype originates from a female donor with Graves disease. This chain joins TRBV7-6 and TRBJ1-1; D may be TRBD1 (5 bases). Specimen: peripheral blood mononuclear cells (PBMCs), collected when the disease was refractory, from a patient treated with antithyroid drugs. The CDR3 here is CASSQIMPGVTEAFF. CDR3 coding DNA: TGTGCCAGCAGCCAAATAATGCCGGGGGTCACTGAAGCTTTCTTT. The full variable domain, in which reference TRBV7-6 and TRBJ1-1 provide the parts outside the CDR3, is GAGVSQSPRYKVTKRGQDVALRCDPISGHVSLYWYRQALGQGPEFLTYFNYEAQQDKSGLPNDRFSAERPEGSISTLTIQRTEQRDSAMYRCASSQIMPGVTEAFFGQGTRLTVV.